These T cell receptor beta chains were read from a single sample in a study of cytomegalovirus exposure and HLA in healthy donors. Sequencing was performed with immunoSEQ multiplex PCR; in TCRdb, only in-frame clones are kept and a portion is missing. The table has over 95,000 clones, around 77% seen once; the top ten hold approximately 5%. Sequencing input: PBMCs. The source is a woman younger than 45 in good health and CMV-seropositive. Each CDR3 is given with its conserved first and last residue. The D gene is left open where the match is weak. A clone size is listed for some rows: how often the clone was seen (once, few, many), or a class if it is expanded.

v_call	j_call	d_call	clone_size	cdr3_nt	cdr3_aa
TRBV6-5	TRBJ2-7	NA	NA	TGTGCCAGCAGTTTGACAGGCTTCTACGAGCAGTACTTC	CASSLTGFYEQYF
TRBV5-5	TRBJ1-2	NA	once	TGTGCCAGCAGCCGGACATCCACTAACTATGGCTACACCTTC	CASSRTSTNYGYTF
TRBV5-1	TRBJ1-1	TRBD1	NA	TGCGCCAGCCTCCCGGGAGGGGCAGGGGGGAGTACTGAAGCTTTCTTT	CASLPGGAGGSTEAFF
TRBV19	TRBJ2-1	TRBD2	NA	TGTGCCAGTAGTATAGATCCCGATCTAGCGGGAGCCAATAGGTTCTTC	CASSIDPDLAGANRFF
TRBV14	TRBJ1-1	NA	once	TGTGCCAGCAGCCAGGACAGAGTCCCTTTCTTT	CASSQDRVPFF
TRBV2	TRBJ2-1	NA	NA	TGTGCCAGCAGTGCAGAACACGTCTACAATGAGCAGTTCTTC	CASSAEHVYNEQFF
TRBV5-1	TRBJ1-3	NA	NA	TGCGCCAGCAGCTTCGGCGGGGGGGTGGACACCATATATTTT	CASSFGGGVDTIYF
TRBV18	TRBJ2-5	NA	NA	TGTGCCAGCTCACCACCGAGGGGCGGGACAGATCAAGAGACCCAGTACTTC	CASSPPRGGTDQETQYF
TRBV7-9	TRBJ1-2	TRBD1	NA	TGTGCCAGCAGCCCGGGACAGGGAACTGGCTACACCTTC	CASSPGQGTGYTF
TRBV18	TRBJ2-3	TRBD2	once	TGTGCCAGCTCACCACTTTCTATAGCGGGGGGAAGCACAGATACGCAGTATTTT	CASSPLSIAGGSTDTQYF
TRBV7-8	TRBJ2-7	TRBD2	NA	TGTGCCAGCAGCTTCGGGACTAGCCTCTACGAGCAGTACTTC	CASSFGTSLYEQYF
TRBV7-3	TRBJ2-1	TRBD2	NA	TGTGCCAGCAGCCGTGGCGGCGGGAGCTCCTACAATGAGCAGTTCTTC	CASSRGGGSSYNEQFF
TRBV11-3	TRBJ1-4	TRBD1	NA	TGTGCCAGCAGCCCCCGACAGGGAGCTAATGAAAAACTGTTTTTT	CASSPRQGANEKLFF
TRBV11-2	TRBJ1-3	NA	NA	TGTGCCAGCAGACCTACAGGGAGCTCTGGAAACACCATATATTTT	CASRPTGSSGNTIYF
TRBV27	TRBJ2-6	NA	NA	TGTGCCAGCAGTTTCCTCAGTCACTCTGGGGCCAACGTCCTGACTTTC	CASSFLSHSGANVLTF
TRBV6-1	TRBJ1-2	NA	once	TGTGCCAGCAGTGAAGCGCTTCGAACAGGGAAGTATGGCTACACCTTC	CASSEALRTGKYGYTF
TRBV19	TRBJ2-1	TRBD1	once	TGTGCCAGTAGTACCTTACCGGGACAGGGTAACAATGAGCAGTTCTTC	CASSTLPGQGNNEQFF
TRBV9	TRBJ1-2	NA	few	TGTGCCAGCAGCGCAGGGACTCAACGAGGGGATGGCTACACCTTC	CASSAGTQRGDGYTF
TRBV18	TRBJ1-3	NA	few	TGTGCCAGCTCGACCCAGGGAAACACTGGAAACACCATATATTTT	CASSTQGNTGNTIYF
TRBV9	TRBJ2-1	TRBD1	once	TGTGCCAGCAGCGCCACAGGGGCCTCCTTAACTGAGCAGTTCTTC	CASSATGASLTEQFF
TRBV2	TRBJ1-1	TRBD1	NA	TGTGCCAGCAGACCACAGGGGGCTGGTACTGAAGCTTTCTTT	CASRPQGAGTEAFF
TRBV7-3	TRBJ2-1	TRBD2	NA	TGTGCCAGCAGCTTATTAGGCGGGAGCTATAATGAGCAGTTCTTC	CASSLLGGSYNEQFF
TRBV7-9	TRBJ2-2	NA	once	TGTGCCAGCAGCCTTCGGCCGGGTACCGGGGAGCTGTTTTTT	CASSLRPGTGELFF
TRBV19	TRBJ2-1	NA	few	TGTGCCAGTAGTATGGGGGGAAGCTCCTACAATGAGCAGTTCTTC	CASSMGGSSYNEQFF
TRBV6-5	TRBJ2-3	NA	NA	TGTGCCAGCAGTGACCCCGGGACTCTACTACAGTATTTT	CASSDPGTLLQYF
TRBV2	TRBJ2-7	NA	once	TGTGCCAGCAGGAGGACACTTCTTACCTACGAGCAGTACTTC	CASRRTLLTYEQYF
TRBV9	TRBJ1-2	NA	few	TGTGCCAGCAGCCCTCCCCCTTCGGGGTTCTATGGCTACACCTTC	CASSPPPSGFYGYTF
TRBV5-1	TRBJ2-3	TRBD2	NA	TGCGCCAGCAGCTTGAGGGATAGCGGGGATACGCAGTATTTT	CASSLRDSGDTQYF
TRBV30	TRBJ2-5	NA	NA	TGTGCCTGGACTACCCTACAGGGAGAGACCCAGTACTTC	CAWTTLQGETQYF
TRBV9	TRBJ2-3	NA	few	TGTGCCAGCAGCACCGGACTTCCAAGTAGCACAGATACGCAGTATTTT	CASSTGLPSSTDTQYF
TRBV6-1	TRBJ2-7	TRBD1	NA	TGTGCCAGCAGCCCGACAGGGGTCTCCGAGCAGTACTTC	CASSPTGVSEQYF
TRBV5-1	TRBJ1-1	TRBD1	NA	TGCGCCAGCAAGACCGGGACAGGGGGCGAGAGCACTGAAGCTTTCTTT	CASKTGTGGESTEAFF
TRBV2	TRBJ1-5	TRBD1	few	TGTGCCAGCAGTCGAGGACAGGGCAATCAGCCCCAGCATTTT	CASSRGQGNQPQHF
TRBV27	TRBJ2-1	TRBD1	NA	TGTGCCAGCAGTCAGGGACAGGGGGCAAGTAATGAGCAGTTCTTC	CASSQGQGASNEQFF
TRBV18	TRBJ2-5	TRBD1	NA	TGTGCCAGCTCACGGGACAGATCCCAAGAGACCCAGTACTTC	CASSRDRSQETQYF
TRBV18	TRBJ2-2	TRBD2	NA	TGTGCCAGCTCACCGGCGGGACTAGCGGGAGTGGTTAGCACCGGGGAGCTGTTTTTT	CASSPAGLAGVVSTGELFF
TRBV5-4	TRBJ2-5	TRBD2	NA	TGTGCCAGCAGCTTGGCCGGGACTAGGGTGGAGACCCAGTACTTC	CASSLAGTRVETQYF
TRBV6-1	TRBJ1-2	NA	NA	TGTGCCAGCAGTGAACAAGCCACTAACTATGGCTACACCTTC	CASSEQATNYGYTF
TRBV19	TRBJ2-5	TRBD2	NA	TGTGCCACACGACTAGCGGGAGGGCGGGAGACCCAGTACTTC	CATRLAGGRETQYF
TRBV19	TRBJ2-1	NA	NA	TGTGCCAGTAGTGGCTTCCAGGGATCCTACAATGAGCAGTTCTTC	CASSGFQGSYNEQFF
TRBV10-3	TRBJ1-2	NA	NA	TGTGCCATCACTGCTACTCAGGGTAACTATGGCTACACCTTC	CAITATQGNYGYTF
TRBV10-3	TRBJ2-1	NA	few	TGTGCCATCAGTGATGGGGGGATGAAGGACCATGAGCAGTTCTTC	CAISDGGMKDHEQFF
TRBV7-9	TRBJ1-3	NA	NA	TGTGCCAGCAGCTTAGCCGGGTCTGGAAACACCATATATTTT	CASSLAGSGNTIYF
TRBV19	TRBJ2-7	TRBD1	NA	TGTGCCAGTAGTATAGATTTGTATGGGACAGGGGGCGTCGAGCAGTACTTC	CASSIDLYGTGGVEQYF
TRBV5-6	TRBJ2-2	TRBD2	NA	TGTGCCAGCAGCTTGTTGGGACTAGCGACCGGGGAGCTGTTTTTT	CASSLLGLATGELFF